This entry lists 8 T cell receptor beta chains sequenced from one sample in a study of control samples from healthy donors and cancer patients. Profiling relied on immunoSEQ multiplex PCR, and the TCRdb table lists in-frame clones only, not all of them. The top ten hold 7.8% of the sample, which has fewer than 110,000 clones, around 89% seen once. The source material was blood. Source of these receptors: a man aged 25 to 40 in good health.

V and J are TRBV28 and TRBJ1-2; unclear D gene. V gave up 3 bases and J gave up 3 bases, with 14 bases separating them. The CDR3 length is 15 residues. The germline CDR1 and CDR2 sequences are MDHEN and SYDVKM. The CDR3 region has the DNA TGTGCCAGCAGTTTTTCGTCGGGTTTCGACTATGGCTACACCTTC. Translated, it gives CASSFSSGFDYGYTF.

This rearrangement joins TRBV6-5 to TRBJ2-1; D is unclear. The CDR3 runs 11 residues. V lost 3 bases and J 6 bases, leaving 3 bases between the germline ends. CDR1 is MNHEY, CDR2 SVGAGI, per germline. The CDR3 reads CASSYLNEQFF. DNA of the CDR3: TGTGCCAGCAGTTATCTCAATGAGCAGTTCTTC.

The J gene is TRBJ1-2, the V gene TRBV30, with 7 bases fitting TRBD1. This CDR3 contains 13 residues. The trim removed 3 bases at V and 5 bases at J, leaving 6 bases unmatched. CDR1 and CDR2 (germline): GTSNPN, SVGIG (reference sequence). The CDR3 spells CAWRSRGAYGYTF. DNA of the CDR3: TGTGCCTGGAGGAGCAGGGGGGCTTATGGCTACACCTTC.

The chain recombines TRBV4-1 with TRBJ1-2; a weak D match, TRBD1 (6 bases). V lost 4 bases and J 3 bases, leaving 12 bases between the germline ends. The germline gives CDR1 MGHRA, CDR2 YSYEKL. This CDR3 comprises 14 residues. The CDR3: CASSPTGYDYGYTF. In DNA, the CDR3 is TGCGCCAGCAGCCCCACAGGGTATGACTATGGCTACACCTTC.

V and J are TRBV11-2 and TRBJ1-1; D might be TRBD1 (6 bases). The length of the CDR3 is 14 residues. Trimming stripped 3 bases from V and 5 bases from J, with 13 bases between. Looked up from germline, CDR1 is SGHAT and CDR2 is FQNNGV. CDR3 bases: TGTGCCAGCAGCTTTTGGGGGGCAGGGACTGAAGCTTTCTTT. This codes for CASSFWGAGTEAFF.

The J gene is TRBJ1-6, the V gene TRBV5-8; D gene ambiguous. The CDR3 is 13 amino acids. Germline V lookup: CDR1 SGHTS, CDR2 YDEGEE. V was pared by 4 bases and J by 10 bases, with 12 bases between. Here the CDR3 DNA reads TGTGCCAGCAGCCTCTCATTCGCCTCACCCCTCCACTTT. Protein product: CASSLSFASPLHF.

V and J are TRBV18 and TRBJ1-1; 7 bases line up with TRBD1. With V trimmed by 1 base and J by 5 bases, 4 bases remained unmatched. This CDR3 comprises 14 residues. Germline V gene lookup returns CDR1 KGHSH and CDR2 LQKENI. In DNA, the CDR3 is TGTGCCAGCTCACCACAGGGGACAGAGACTGAAGCTTTCTTT. It specifies CASSPQGTETEAFF. Drawing the rest from reference TRBV18 and TRBJ1-1, the complete variable domain is NAGVMQNPRHLVRRRGQEARLRCSPMKGHSHVYWYRQLPEEGLKFMVYLQKENIIDESGMPKERFSAEFPKEGPSILRIQQVVRGDSAAYFCASSPQGTETEAFFGQGTRLTVV.

The V call is TRBV7-9, the J call TRBJ1-2; D is ambiguous. The germline gives CDR1 SEHNR, CDR2 FQNEAQ (reference sequence). The CDR3 sequence is 13 residues long. Trimming removed 7 bases from V and 8 bases from J, with 17 bases in between. The CDR3: CASTVGPGGGYTF. The CDR3 bases are TGTGCCAGCACCGTGGGTCCAGGCGGGGGCTACACCTTC.